These T cell receptor beta chains were read from a single sample in a study of cytomegalovirus exposure and HLA in healthy donors. The protocol was immunoSEQ multiplex PCR, while the TCRdb copy is restricted to in-frame clones and leaves out a portion. The sample carries roughly 200,000 clones, just under 85% recorded once. The sequencing sample was made of PBMCs. These receptors came from a woman between 40 and 50 years old in good health and CMV-seronegative. Each CDR3 is given without its conserved first and last residue.

>TRBJ2-2|TRBV5-1
ASSFETGGNTGELF
>TRBJ2-7|TRBV7-8
ASSQGDSRGHEQY
>TRBJ2-6|TRBV5-1
ASSLGHSGANVLT
>TRBJ1-2|TRBV11-2
ASSGRFYGYT
>TRBJ1-1|TRBV6-5
ASRMDRAITEAF
>TRBJ2-3|TRBV29-1
SARSTSGKSTDTQY
>TRBJ1-5|TRBV27
ASSLHSNQPQH
>TRBJ2-1|TRBV7-8
AAGGGYSNNEQF
>TRBJ1-2|TRBV6-6
ASSRQGYEDYT
>TRBJ1-1|TRBV6-1
ASNGNREAF
>TRBJ1-1|TRBV7-9
ASRQENTEAF
>TRBJ1-2|TRBV7-9
ASSGLGGRVGAGYT
>TRBJ1-2|TRBV6-5
ASSYSRTGDYGYT
>TRBJ1-6|TRBV2
ASGPTGGNSPLH
>TRBJ1-4|TRBV6-5
ASSSGQAGTNEKLF
>TRBJ1-2|TRBV4-1
ASSQTTGGGYGYT
>TRBJ2-1|TRBV7-9
ASSYLAGGRNEQF
>TRBJ1-5|TRBV4-3
ASSQDGQLPQH
>TRBJ1-1|TRBV4-1
ASSQRDTSNTEAF